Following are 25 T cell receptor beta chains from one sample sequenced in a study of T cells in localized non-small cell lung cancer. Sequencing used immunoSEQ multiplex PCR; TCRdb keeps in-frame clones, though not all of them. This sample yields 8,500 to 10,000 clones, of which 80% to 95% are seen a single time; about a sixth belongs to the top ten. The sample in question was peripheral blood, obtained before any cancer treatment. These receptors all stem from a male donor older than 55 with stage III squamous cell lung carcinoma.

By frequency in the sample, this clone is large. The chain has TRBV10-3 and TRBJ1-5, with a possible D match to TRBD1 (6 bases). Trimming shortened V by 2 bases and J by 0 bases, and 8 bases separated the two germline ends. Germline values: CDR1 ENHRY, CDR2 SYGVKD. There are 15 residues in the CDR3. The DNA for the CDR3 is TGTGCCATCAGTGAGCAGGGGACTAGCAATCAGCCCCAGCATTTT. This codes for CAISEQGTSNQPQHF.

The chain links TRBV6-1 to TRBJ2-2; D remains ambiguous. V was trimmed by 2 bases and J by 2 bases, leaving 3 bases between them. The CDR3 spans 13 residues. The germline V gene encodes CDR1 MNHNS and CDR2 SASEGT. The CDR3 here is CASSEPNTGELFF. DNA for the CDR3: TGTGCCAGCAGTGAACCCAACACCGGGGAGCTGTTTTTT.

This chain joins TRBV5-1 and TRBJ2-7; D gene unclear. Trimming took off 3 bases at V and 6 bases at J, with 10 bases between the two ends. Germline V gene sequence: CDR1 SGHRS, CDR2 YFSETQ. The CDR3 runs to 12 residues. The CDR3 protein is CASSSLSGEQYF. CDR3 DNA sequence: TGCGCCAGCAGCTCACTTTCCGGCGAGCAGTACTTC.

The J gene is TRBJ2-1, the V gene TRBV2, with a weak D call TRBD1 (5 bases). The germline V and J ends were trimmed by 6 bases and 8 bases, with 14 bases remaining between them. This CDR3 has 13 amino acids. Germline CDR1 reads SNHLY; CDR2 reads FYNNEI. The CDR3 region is CASRVSWGDEQFF. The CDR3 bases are TGTGCCAGCAGAGTGTCATGGGGCGATGAGCAGTTCTTC. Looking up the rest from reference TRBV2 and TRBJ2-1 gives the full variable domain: EPEVTQTPSHQVTQMGQEVILRCVPISNHLYFYWYRQILGQKVEFLVSFYNNEISEKSEIFDDQFSVERPDGSNFTLKIRSTKLEDSAMYFCASRVSWGDEQFFGPGTRLTVL.

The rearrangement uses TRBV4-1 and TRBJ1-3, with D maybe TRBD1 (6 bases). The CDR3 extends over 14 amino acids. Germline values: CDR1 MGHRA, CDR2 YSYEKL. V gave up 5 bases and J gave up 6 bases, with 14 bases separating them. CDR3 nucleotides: TGCGCCAGCAGCATCCGGACAGCGGAAAACACCATATATTTT. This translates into CASSIRTAENTIYF.

CDR3 region: CASISNRGTDTQYF. The CDR3 region has the DNA TGTGCCAGTATCTCTAACAGGGGCACAGATACGCAGTATTTT. The rearrangement links TRBV19 to TRBJ2-3; possible D gene TRBD1, 6 bases. Germline values: CDR1 LNHDA, CDR2 SQIVND (reference sequence). Trimming left V 7 bases short and J 1 base short, with 12 bases between. CDR3 length: 14 residues.

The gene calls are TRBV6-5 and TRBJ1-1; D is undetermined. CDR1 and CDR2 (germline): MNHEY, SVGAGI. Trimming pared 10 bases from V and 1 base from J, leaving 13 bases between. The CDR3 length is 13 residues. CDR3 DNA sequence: TGTGCCACCGGGGTCAAAGAGAACACTGAAGCTTTCTTT. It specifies CATGVKENTEAFF.

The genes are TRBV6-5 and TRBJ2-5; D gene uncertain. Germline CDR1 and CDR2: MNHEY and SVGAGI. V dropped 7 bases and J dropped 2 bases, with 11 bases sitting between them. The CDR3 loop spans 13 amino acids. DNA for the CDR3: TGTGCCAGCAAGCTTTCGGTACAAGAGACCCAGTACTTC. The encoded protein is CASKLSVQETQYF.

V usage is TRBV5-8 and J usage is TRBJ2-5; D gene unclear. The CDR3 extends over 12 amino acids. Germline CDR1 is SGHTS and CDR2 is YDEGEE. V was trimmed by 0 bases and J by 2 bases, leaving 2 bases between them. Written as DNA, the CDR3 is TGTGCCAGCAGCTTGGGACAAGAGACCCAGTACTTC. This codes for CASSLGQETQYF.

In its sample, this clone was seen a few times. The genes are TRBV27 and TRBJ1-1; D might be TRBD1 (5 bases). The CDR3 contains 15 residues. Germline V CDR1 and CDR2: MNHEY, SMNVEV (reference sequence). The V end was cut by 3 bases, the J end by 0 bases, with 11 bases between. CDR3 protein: CASSLGGHLNTEAFF. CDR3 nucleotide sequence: TGTGCCAGCAGTTTGGGGGGTCACTTGAACACTGAAGCTTTCTTT.

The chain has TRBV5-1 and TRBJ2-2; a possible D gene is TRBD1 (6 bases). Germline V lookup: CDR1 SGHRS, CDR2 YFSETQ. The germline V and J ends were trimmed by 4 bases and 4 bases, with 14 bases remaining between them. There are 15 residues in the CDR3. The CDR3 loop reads CASSRDTSSTGELFF. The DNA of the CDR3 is TGCGCCAGCAGCCGGGACACCTCGTCCACCGGGGAGCTGTTTTTT.

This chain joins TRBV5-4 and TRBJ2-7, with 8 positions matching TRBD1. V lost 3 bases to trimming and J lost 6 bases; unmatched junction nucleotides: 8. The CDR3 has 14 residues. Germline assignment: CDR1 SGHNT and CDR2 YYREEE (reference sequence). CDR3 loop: CASSWTGQSSEQYF. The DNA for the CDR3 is TGTGCCAGCAGCTGGACAGGGCAATCTTCCGAGCAGTACTTC.

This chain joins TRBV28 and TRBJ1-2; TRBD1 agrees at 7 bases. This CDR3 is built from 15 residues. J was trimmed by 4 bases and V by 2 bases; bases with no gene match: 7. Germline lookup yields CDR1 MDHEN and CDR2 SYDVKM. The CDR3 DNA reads TGTGCCAGCAGTTTAAAGGGGGCCATGAGCTATGGCTACACCTTC. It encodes CASSLKGAMSYGYTF.

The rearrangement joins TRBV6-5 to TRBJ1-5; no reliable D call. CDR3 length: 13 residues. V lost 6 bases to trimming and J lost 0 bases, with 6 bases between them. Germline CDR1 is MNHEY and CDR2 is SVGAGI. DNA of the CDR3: TGTGCCAGCAGCCGACATAGCAATCAGCCCCAGCATTTT. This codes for CASSRHSNQPQHF.

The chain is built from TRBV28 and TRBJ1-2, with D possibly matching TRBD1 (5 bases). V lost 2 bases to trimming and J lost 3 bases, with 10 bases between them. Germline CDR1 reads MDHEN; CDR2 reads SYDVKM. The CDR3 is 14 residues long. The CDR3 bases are TGTGCCAGCAGTTTAGGGACGCTGGACTATGGCTACACCTTC. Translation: CASSLGTLDYGYTF.

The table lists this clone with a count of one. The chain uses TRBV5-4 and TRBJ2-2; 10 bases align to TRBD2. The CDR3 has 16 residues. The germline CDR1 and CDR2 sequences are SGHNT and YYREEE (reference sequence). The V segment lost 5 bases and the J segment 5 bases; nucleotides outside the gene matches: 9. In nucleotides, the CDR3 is TGTGCCAGCAGACCCGGACTAGCGGTGGGGACCGGGGAGCTGTTTTTT. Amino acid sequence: CASRPGLAVGTGELFF. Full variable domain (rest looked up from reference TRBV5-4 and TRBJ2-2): ETGVTQSPTHLIKTRGQQVTLRCSSQSGHNTVSWYQQALGQGPQFIFQYYREEENGRGNFPPRFSGLQFPNYSSELNVNALELDDSALYLCASRPGLAVGTGELFFGEGSRLTVL.

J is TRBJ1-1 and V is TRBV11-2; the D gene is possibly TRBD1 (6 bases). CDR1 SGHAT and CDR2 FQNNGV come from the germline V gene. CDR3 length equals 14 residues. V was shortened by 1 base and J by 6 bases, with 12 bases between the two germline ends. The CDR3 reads CASSLGNREAEAFF. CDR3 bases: TGTGCCAGCAGCTTAGGAAACAGGGAGGCTGAAGCTTTCTTT.

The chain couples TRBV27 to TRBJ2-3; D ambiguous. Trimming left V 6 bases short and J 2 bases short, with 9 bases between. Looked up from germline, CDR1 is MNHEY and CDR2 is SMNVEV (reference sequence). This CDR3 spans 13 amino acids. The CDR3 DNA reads TGTGCCAGCAGGGCGCCGTTCACAGATACGCAGTATTTT. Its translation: CASRAPFTDTQYF.

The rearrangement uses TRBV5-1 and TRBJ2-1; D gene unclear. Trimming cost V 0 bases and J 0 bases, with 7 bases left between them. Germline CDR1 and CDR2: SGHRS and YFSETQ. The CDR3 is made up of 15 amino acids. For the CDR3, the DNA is TGCGCCAGCAGCTTGGAGGTTGGCTCCTACAATGAGCAGTTCTTC. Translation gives CASSLEVGSYNEQFF. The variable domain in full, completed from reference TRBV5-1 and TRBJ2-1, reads KAGVTQTPRYLIKTRGQQVTLSCSPISGHRSVSWYQQTPGQGLQFLFEYFSETQRNKGNFPGRFSGRQFSNSRSEMNVSTLELGDSALYLCASSLEVGSYNEQFFGPGTRLTVL.

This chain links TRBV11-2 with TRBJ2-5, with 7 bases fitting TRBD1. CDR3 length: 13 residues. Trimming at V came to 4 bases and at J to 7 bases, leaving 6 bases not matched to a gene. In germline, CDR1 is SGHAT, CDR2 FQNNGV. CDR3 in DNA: TGTGCCAGCAGCTCCAACAGGGGTGCGACCCAGTACTTC. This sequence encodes CASSSNRGATQYF.

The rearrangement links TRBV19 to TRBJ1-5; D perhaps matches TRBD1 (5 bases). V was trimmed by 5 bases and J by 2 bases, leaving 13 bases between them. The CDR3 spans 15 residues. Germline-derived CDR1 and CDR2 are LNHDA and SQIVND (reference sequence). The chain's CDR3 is CASSPGRDGNQPQHF. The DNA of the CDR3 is TGTGCCAGTAGTCCAGGGAGAGACGGCAATCAGCCCCAGCATTTT.

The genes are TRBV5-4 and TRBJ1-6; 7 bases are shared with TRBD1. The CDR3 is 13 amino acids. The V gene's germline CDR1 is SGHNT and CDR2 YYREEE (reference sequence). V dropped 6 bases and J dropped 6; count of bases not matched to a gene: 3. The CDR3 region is CASTRDSNSPLHF. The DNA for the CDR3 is TGTGCCAGCACCCGGGACAGTAATTCACCCCTCCACTTT.

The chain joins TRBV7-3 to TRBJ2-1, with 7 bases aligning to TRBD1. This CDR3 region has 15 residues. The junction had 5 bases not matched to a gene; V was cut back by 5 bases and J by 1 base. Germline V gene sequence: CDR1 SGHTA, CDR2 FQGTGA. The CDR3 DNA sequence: TGTGCCAGCAGCGCTTTGGACAGGTCCTACAATGAGCAGTTCTTC. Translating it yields CASSALDRSYNEQFF.

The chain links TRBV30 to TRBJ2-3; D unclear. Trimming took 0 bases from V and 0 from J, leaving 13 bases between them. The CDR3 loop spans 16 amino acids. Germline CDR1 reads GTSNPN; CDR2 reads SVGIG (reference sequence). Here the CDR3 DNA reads TGTGCCTGGAGTGTAACGTGGTCAGCTAGCACAGATACGCAGTATTTT. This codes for CAWSVTWSASTDTQYF. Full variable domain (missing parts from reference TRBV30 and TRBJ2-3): SQTIHQWPATLVQPVGSPLSLECTVEGTSNPNLYWYRQAAGRGLQLLFYSVGIGQISSEVPQNLSASRPQDRQFILSSKKLLLSDSGFYLCAWSVTWSASTDTQYFGPGTRLTVL.

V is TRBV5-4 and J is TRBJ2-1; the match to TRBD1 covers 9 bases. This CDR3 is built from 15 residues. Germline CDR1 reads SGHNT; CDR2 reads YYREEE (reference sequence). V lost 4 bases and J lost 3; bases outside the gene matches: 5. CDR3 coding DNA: TGTGCCAGCAGCACAACAGGGGGCATCTACAATGAGCAGTTCTTC. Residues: CASSTTGGIYNEQFF.